Following are 6 T cell receptor beta chains from one sample sequenced in a study of monozygotic twins with cystic fibrosis. Generated by immunoSEQ multiplex PCR, the TCRdb table keeps only in-frame clones and is missing some. This repertoire shows 17,000 or so clones, around 97% found once; its top ten account for around 0.61%. Sequencing was carried out using blood. These receptors all stem from a girl aged 2 to 9 with cystic fibrosis.

For the CDR3, the DNA is TGTGCCAGCAGCTTCCAAGAGACCCAGTACTTC. Translation: CASSFQETQYF. This rearrangement joins TRBV7-9 to TRBJ2-5; D call uncertain. Looked up from germline, CDR1 is SEHNR and CDR2 is FQNEAQ (reference sequence). This CDR3 spans 11 amino acids. V shed 3 bases and J shed 1 base, with 0 bases lying between them.

This clone was seen a handful of times. This chain joins TRBV19 and TRBJ1-1, with D unclear. The CDR3 runs 12 residues. Trimming removed 5 bases from V and 5 bases from J, with 9 bases in between. Per germline, CDR1 LNHDA and CDR2 SQIVND (reference sequence). For the CDR3, the DNA is TGTGCCAGTAGTGCGGGGTTGACTGAAGCTTTCTTT. It translates to CASSAGLTEAFF.

This clone has just one count. The CDR3 DNA sequence: TGTGCCAGCAGCTCGTTTAAGCGGGGGGGCCTCCGGGAGCTGTTTTTT. Amino acids: CASSSFKRGGLRELFF. This chain links TRBV7-8 with TRBJ2-2; the match to TRBD2 covers 10 bases. Germline CDR1 and CDR2: SGHVS and FQNEAQ. V was clipped by 4 bases and J by 9 bases; unmatched bases: 11. The CDR3 is 16 residues long.

The chain recombines TRBV19 with TRBJ2-3, with TRBD1 as a possible D gene (7 bases). This CDR3 has 16 amino acids. Germline V lookup: CDR1 LNHDA, CDR2 SQIVND (reference sequence). V was pared by 3 bases and J by 0 bases, with 13 bases between. DNA of the CDR3: TGTGCCAGTAGTATCCTGACAGGGACTAGCACAGATACGCAGTATTTT. This codes for CASSILTGTSTDTQYF.

This clone appeared a single time. The chain is built from TRBV2 and TRBJ2-5, with D possibly matching TRBD2 (5 bases). Germline CDR1 reads SNHLY; CDR2 reads FYNNEI. The CDR3 is 13 amino acids. V was pared by 3 bases and J by 5 bases, with 10 bases between. Written as DNA, the CDR3 is TGTGCCAGCAGTGATAGAGGGTACGAGACCCAGTACTTC. Protein product: CASSDRGYETQYF.

This chain links TRBV6-5 with TRBJ1-5; D not resolved. Germline V gene data show CDR1 as MNHEY and CDR2 as SVGAGI. Trimming shortened V by 0 bases and J by 4 bases, and 7 bases separated the two germline ends. CDR3 length: 14 residues. CDR3 sequence (DNA): TGTGCCAGCAGTTACTCGCATGGGAATCAGCCCCAGCATTTT. Encoded protein: CASSYSHGNQPQHF.